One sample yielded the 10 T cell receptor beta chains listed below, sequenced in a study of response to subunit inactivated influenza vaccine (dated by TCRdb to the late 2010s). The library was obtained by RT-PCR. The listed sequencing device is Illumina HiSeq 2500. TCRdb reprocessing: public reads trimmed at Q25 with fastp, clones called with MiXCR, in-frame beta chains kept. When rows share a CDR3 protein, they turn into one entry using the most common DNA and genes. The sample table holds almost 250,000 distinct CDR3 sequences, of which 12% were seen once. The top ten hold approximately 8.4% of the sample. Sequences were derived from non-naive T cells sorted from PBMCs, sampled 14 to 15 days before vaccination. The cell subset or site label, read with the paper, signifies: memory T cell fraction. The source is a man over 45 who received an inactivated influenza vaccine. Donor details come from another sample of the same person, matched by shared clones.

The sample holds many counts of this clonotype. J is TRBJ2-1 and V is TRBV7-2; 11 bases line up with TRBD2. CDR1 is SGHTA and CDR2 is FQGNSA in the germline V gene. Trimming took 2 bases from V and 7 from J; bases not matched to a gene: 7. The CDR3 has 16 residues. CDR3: CASSLIAGGPLNEQFF. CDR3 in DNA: TGTGCCAGCAGCTTAATAGCGGGGGGGCCTTTGAATGAGCAGTTCTTC. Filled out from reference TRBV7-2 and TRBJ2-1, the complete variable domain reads GAGVSQSPSNKVTEKGKDVELRCDPISGHTALYWYRQSLGQGLEFLIYFQGNSAPDKSGLPSDRFSAERTGGSVSTLTIQRTQQEDSAVYLCASSLIAGGPLNEQFFGPGTRLTVL.

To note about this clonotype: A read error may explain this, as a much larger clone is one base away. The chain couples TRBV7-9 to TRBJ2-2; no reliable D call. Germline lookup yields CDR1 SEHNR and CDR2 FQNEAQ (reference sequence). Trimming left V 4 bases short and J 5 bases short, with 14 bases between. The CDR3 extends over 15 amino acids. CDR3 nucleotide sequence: TGTGCCAGCAGCTCGAAGGGTTCCAAAACCGGGGAGCTGTTTTTT. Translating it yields CASSSKGSKTGELFF.

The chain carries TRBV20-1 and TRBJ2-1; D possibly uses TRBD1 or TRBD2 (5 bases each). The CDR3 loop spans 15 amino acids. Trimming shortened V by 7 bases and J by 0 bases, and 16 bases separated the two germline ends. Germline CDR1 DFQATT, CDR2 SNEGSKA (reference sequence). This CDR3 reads CSGSGRGSSYNEQFF. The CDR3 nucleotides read TGCAGTGGCAGCGGACGGGGCAGCTCCTACAATGAGCAGTTCTTC.

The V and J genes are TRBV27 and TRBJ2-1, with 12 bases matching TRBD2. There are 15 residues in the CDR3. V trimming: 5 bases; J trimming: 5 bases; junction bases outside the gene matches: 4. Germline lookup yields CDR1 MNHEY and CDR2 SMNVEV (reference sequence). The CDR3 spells CASSLLAGGHNEQFF. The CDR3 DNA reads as TGTGCCAGCAGTCTTCTAGCGGGAGGGCACAATGAGCAGTTCTTC.

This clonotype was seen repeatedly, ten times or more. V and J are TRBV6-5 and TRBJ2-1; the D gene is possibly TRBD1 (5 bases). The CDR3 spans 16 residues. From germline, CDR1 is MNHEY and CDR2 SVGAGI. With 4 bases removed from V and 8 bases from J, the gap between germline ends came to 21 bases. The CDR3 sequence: CASSFLRVTQNDEQFF. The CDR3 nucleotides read TGTGCCAGCAGTTTCCTCAGGGTAACTCAGAACGATGAGCAGTTCTTC.

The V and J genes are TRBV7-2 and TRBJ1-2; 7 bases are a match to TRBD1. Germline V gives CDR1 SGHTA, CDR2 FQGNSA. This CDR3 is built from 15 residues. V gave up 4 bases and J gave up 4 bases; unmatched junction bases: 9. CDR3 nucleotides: TGTGCCAGCAGCTCAACGACAGGGAAAGGCTATGGCTACACCTTC. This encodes CASSSTTGKGYGYTF.

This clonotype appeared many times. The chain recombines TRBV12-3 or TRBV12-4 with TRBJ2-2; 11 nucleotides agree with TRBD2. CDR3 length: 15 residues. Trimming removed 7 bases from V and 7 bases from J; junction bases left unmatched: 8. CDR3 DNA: TGTGCCAGCAACCCTTTAGCGGGGGGGCTCGGGGAGCTGTTTTTT. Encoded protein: CASNPLAGGLGELFF.

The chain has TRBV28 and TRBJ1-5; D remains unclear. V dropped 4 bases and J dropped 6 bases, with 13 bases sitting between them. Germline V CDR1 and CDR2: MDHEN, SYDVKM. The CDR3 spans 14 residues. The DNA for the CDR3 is TGTGCCAGCAGTTCCCCATTGCTTAGTCAGCCCCAGCATTTT. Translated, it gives CASSSPLLSQPQHF.

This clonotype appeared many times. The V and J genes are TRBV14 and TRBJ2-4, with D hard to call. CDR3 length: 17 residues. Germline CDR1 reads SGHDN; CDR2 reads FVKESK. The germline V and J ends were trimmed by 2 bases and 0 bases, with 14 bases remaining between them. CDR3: CASSQMGISLAKNIQYF. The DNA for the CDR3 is TGTGCCAGCAGCCAAATGGGCATCTCCCTAGCCAAAAACATTCAGTACTTC.

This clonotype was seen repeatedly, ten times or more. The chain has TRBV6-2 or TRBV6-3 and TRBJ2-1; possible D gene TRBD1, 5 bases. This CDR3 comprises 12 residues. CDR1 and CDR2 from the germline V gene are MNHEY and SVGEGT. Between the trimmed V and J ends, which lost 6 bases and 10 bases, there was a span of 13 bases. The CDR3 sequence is CASSNPPGEQFF. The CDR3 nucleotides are TGTGCCAGCAGCAACCCACCAGGGGAGCAGTTCTTC.